This record concerns one TCR beta chain sequence. The antigen is unknown. This sample stems from a study of cytomegalovirus exposure and HLA in healthy donors. Study information: Genotyping showed about 80% of about 370 donors falling in the Caucasian-associated ancestry cluster. Overall study results and limits: TCR beta chains numbering some 160 were designated cytomegalovirus-associated. Across donors, most TCRs were seen rarely, yet some public ones were widespread. Upon later analysis, HLA-associated TCR beta chains proved more clonally expanded than other, equally common chains.

Germline V lookup: CDR1 SGHNT, CDR2 YYREEE (reference sequence). The CDR3 spans 15 residues. Trimming removed 4 bases from V and 1 base from J; junction bases left unmatched: 7. Primers included in the PCR were 60 Vbeta and 13 Jbeta primers. The protocol was immunoSEQ multiplex PCR, while the TCRdb copy is restricted to in-frame clones and leaves out a portion. Here the sample spans fewer than 200,000 clones, 70% to 80% being singletons. This clonotype was obtained from a man aged 18 to 29 in good health and CMV-seropositive. Sequenced sample: PBMCs. The V call is TRBV5-4, the J call TRBJ1-2, with TRBD1 identical over 7 bases. The CDR3 protein is CASSPGQSLNYGYTF. The CDR3 bases are TGTGCCAGCAGCCCGGGACAGTCCCTTAACTATGGCTACACCTTC.